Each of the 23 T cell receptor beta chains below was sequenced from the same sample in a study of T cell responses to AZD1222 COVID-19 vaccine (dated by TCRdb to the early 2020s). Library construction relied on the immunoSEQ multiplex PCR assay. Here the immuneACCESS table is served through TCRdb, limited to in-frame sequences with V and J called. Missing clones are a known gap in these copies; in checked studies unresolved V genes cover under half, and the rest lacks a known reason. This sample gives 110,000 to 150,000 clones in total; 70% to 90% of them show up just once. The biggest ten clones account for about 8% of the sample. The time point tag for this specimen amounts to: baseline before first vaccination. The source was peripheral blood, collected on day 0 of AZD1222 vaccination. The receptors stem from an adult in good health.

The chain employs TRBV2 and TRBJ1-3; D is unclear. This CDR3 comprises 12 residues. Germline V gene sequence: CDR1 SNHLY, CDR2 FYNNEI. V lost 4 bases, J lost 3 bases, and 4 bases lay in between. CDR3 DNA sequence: TGTGCCAGCAGTGCAGGTGGAAACACCATATATTTT. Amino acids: CASSAGGNTIYF.

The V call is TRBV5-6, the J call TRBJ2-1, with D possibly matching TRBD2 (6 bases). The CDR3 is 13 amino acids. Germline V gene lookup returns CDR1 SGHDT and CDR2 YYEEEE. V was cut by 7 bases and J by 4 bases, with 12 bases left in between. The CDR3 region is CASREPGYNEQFF. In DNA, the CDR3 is TGTGCCAGCCGGGAGCCTGGGTACAATGAGCAGTTCTTC.

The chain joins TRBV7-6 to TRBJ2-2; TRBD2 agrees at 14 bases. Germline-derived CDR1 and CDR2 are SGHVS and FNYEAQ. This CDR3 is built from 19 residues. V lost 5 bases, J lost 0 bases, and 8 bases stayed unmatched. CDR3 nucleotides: TGTGCCAGCAGCGGAAACGGACTAGCGGGAGGAGCGAACACCGGGGAGCTGTTTTTT. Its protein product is CASSGNGLAGGANTGELFF. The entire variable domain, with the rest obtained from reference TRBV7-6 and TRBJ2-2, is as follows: GAGVSQSPRYKVTKRGQDVALRCDPISGHVSLYWYRQALGQGPEFLTYFNYEAQQDKSGLPNDRFSAERPEGSISTLTIQRTEQRDSAMYRCASSGNGLAGGANTGELFFGEGSRLTVL.

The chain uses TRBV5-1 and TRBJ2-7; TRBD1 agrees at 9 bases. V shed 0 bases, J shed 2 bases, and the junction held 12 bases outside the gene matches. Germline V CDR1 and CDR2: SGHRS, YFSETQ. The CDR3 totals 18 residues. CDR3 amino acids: CASSLAPGSGQGAYEQYF. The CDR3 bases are TGCGCCAGCAGCTTGGCCCCAGGTTCGGGACAGGGCGCCTACGAGCAGTACTTC.

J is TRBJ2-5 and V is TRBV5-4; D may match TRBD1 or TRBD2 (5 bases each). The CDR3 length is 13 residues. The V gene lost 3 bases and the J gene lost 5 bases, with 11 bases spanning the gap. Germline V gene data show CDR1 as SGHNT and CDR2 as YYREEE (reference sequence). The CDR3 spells CASSSRGGETQYF. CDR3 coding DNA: TGTGCCAGCAGCTCCCGGGGCGGGGAGACCCAGTACTTC.

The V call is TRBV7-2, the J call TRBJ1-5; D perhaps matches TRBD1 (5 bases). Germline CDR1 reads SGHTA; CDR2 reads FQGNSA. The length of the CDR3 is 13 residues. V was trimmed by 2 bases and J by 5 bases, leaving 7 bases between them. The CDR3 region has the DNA TGTGCCAGCAGCTTACGGGGGGATCAGCCCCAGCATTTT. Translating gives CASSLRGDQPQHF.

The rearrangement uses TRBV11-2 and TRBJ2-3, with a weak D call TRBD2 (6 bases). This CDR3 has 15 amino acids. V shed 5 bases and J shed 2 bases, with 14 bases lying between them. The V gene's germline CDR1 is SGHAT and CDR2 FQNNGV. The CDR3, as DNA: TGTGCCAGCAGCCCATCTAGCGCCATCACAGATACGCAGTATTTT. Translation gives CASSPSSAITDTQYF.

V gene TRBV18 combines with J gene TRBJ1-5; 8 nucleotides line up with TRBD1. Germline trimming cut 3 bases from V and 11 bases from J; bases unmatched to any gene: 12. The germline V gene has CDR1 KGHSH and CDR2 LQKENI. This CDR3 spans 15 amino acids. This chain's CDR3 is CASSPTQGQAAAQHF. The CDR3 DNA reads TGTGCCAGCTCACCGACACAGGGACAGGCGGCGGCCCAGCATTTT. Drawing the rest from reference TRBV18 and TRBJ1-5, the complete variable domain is NAGVMQNPRHLVRRRGQEARLRCSPMKGHSHVYWYRQLPEEGLKFMVYLQKENIIDESGMPKERFSAEFPKEGPSILRIQQVVRGDSAAYFCASSPTQGQAAAQHFGDGTRLSIL.

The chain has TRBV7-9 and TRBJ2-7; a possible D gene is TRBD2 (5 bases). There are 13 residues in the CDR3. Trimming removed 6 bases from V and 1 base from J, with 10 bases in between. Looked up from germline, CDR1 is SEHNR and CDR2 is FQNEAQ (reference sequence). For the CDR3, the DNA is TGTGCCAGCAGACCTCGGGGATCCTACGAGCAGTACTTC. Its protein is CASRPRGSYEQYF.

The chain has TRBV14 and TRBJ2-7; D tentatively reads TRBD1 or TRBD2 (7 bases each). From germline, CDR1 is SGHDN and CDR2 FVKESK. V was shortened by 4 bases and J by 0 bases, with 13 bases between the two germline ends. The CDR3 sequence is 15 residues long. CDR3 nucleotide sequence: TGTGCCAGCAGCCCCAGGGGGGGAAGCTCCTACGAGCAGTACTTC. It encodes CASSPRGGSSYEQYF.

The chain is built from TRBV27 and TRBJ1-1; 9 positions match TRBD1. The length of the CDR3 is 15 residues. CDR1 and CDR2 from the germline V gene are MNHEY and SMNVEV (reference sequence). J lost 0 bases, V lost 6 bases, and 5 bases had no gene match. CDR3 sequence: CASSRDRAMNTEAFF. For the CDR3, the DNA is TGTGCCAGCAGCCGGGACAGGGCCATGAACACTGAAGCTTTCTTT.

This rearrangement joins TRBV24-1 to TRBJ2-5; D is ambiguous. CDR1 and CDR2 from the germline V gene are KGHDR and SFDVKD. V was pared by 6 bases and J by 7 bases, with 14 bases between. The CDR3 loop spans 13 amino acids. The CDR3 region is CATSWCFRWTQYF. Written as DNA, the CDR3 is TGTGCCACCAGTTGGTGCTTTAGGTGGACCCAGTACTTC.

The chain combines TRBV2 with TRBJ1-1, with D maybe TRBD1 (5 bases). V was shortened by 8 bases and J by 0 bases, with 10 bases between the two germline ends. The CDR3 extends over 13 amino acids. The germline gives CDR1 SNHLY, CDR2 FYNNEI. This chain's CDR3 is CASGTEVNTEAFF. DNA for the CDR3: TGTGCCAGCGGGACGGAGGTGAACACTGAAGCTTTCTTT.

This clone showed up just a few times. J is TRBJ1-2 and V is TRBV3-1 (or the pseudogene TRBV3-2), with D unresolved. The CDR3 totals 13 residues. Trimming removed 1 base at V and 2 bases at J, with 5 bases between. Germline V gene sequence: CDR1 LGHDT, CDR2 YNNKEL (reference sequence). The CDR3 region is CASSQVINYGYTF. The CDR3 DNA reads TGTGCCAGCAGCCAAGTTATCAACTATGGCTACACCTTC.

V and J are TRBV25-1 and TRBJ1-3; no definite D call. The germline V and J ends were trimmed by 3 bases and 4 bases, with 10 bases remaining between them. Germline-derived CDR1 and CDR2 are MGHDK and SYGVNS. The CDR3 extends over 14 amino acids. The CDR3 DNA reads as TGTGCCAGCAGTGACAAGGGTGCAGGAAACACCATATATTTT. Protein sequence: CASSDKGAGNTIYF.

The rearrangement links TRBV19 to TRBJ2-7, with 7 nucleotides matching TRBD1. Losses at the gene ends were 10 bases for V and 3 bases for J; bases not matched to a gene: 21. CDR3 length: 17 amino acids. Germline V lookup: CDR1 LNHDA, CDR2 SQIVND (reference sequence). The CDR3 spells CATKGAGRGPSNYEQYF. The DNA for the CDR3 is TGTGCCACCAAGGGGGCGGGCAGGGGCCCTTCCAACTACGAGCAGTACTTC.

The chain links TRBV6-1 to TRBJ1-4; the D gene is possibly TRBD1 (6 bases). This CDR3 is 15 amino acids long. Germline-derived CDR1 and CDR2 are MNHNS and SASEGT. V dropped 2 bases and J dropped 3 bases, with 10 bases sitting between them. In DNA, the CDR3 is TGTGCCAGCAGTGAAAATGGACAGTCTAATGAAAAACTGTTTTTT. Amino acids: CASSENGQSNEKLFF.

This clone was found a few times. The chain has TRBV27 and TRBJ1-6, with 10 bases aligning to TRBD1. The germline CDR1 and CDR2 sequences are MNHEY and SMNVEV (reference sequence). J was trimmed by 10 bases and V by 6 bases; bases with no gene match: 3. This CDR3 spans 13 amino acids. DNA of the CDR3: TGTGCCAGCAGGGGACAGGGGACCTCACCCCTCCACTTT. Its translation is CASRGQGTSPLHF.

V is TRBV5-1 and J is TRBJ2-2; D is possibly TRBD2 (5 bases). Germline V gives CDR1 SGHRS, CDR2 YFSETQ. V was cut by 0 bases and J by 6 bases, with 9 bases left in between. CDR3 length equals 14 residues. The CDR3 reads CASSLDRGSGELFF. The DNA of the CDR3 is TGCGCCAGCAGCTTGGACCGGGGTTCCGGGGAGCTGTTTTTT.

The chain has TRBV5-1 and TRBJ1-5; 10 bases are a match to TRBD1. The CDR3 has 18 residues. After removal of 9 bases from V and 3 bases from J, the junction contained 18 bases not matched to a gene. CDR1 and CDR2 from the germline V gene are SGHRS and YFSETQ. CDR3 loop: CATKIRDRGYSYNQPQHF. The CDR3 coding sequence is TGCGCCACCAAAATCCGGGACAGGGGATACTCTTACAATCAGCCCCAGCATTTT.

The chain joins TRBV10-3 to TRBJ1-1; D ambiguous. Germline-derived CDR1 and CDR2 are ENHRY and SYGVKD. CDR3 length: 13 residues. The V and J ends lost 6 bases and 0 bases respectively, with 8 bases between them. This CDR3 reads CAISMNVNTEAFF. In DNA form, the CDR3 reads TGTGCCATCAGCATGAATGTGAACACTGAAGCTTTCTTT.

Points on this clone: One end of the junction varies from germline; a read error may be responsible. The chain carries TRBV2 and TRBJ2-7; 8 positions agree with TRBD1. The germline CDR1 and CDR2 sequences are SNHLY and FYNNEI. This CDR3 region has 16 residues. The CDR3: CASSEPGQGASNEQYF. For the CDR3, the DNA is TGTGCCAGCAGTGAACCAGGACAGGGAGCCTCCAACGAGCAGTACTTC.

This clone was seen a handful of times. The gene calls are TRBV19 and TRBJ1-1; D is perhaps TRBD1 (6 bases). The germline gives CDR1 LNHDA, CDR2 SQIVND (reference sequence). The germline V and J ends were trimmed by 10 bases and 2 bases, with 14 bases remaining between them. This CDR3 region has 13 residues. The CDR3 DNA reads TGTGCCACGTCAACAGGGCCCAACACTGAAGCTTTCTTT. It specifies CATSTGPNTEAFF.